This T cell receptor (beta chain) was recorded in a study of cytomegalovirus exposure and HLA in healthy donors. PCR involved 60 Vbeta and 13 Jbeta primers. Some clones are missing from TCRdb's copy, which holds only in-frame ones; the method was immunoSEQ multiplex PCR. The profile shows about 93,000 clones, around 81% of them singletons. Whole-study results and caveats: One variant, a missense change in DCLRE1C, was linked in a later analysis to TCR beta V- and J-gene trimming.

The CDR3 consists of 15 residues. CDR1 is LNHDA, CDR2 SQIVND, per germline (reference sequence). V was trimmed by 3 bases and J by 2 bases, leaving 13 bases between them. To note about this clone: What it binds is unknown.

This chain connects TRBV19 to TRBJ1-1, with D perhaps matching TRBD1 (5 bases). The sample taken for sequencing was PBMCs. The receptor comes from a man aged 30-40 years in good health and CMV-seronegative. The CDR3 DNA follows: TGTGCCAGTAGTATTCTGGGGGGTTTCAACACTGAAGCTTTCTTT. It is translated as CASSILGGFNTEAFF.